This T cell receptor beta chain came from a study of blood T cell repertoires in COVID-19. Looking at the study overall: Acute and convalescent COVID-19 samples came from the United States, Italy and Spain. In each case, the material was cDNA or gDNA derived from T cells, B-cell-depleted T cells, or PBMCs.

Profiled with immunoSEQ multiplex PCR; TCRdb holds only in-frame clones, not every one. This table holds approximately 270,000 clones, around 90% found once. CDR1 and CDR2 (germline): SQVTM, ANQGSEA. The CDR3 is 15 amino acids. V was pared by 0 bases and J by 0 bases, with 4 bases of the junction left unmatched. This clonotype originated in a man between 18 and 29 years old with active or convalescent COVID-19. The chain recombines TRBV29-1 with TRBJ2-7; 8 nucleotides align to TRBD2. The specimen sequenced was peripheral blood. The CDR3 nucleotides read TGCAGCGTTGAAGATCAGCGGGGGAGCTCCTACGAGCAGTACTTC. It translates to CSVEDQRGSSYEQYF.